These 29 T cell receptor beta chains share one sample of origin, sequenced in a study of OX40 agonist ivuxolimab in advanced cancers. TCRdb keeps only in-frame clones here, not all; method: immunoSEQ multiplex PCR. The sample lists 70,000 to 90,000 clones, about 85% occurring once. The source was CD4+ or CD8+ T cells sorted from blood, collected in a trial of the OX40 agonist ivuxolimab. The receptor source for this set is an adult with an advanced solid tumor such as melanoma, head and neck, liver or kidney cancer.

The V gene is TRBV28, the J gene TRBJ2-1; no clear D gene. The V and J ends lost 4 bases and 4 bases respectively, with 8 bases between them. This CDR3 contains 13 residues. Germline lookup yields CDR1 MDHEN and CDR2 SYDVKM. The CDR3, as DNA: TGTGCCAGCAGTTCCTGGGCGTACAATGAGCAGTTCTTC. This encodes CASSSWAYNEQFF.

V is TRBV19 and J is TRBJ1-2, with unresolved D. Looked up from germline, CDR1 is LNHDA and CDR2 is SQIVND (reference sequence). The V end was cut by 10 bases, the J end by 6 bases, with 18 bases between. The length of the CDR3 is 13 residues. This CDR3 reads CATQTERLHGYTF. The CDR3 DNA sequence: TGTGCCACCCAGACGGAGAGGCTTCATGGCTACACCTTC.

The rearrangement uses TRBV10-3 and TRBJ1-3, with TRBD1 matching 9 bases. Trimming took 4 bases from V and 4 from J; bases not matched to a gene: 5. This CDR3 contains 15 residues. Germline V gene lookup returns CDR1 ENHRY and CDR2 SYGVKD. CDR3 sequence reads: CAISVGQGLGNTIYF. CDR3 nucleotides: TGTGCCATCAGTGTGGGACAGGGACTAGGAAACACCATATATTTT.

The rearrangement joins TRBV5-8 to TRBJ2-2, with unresolved D. Trimming removed 0 bases from V and 1 base from J, with 4 bases in between. CDR3 length: 14 residues. The germline CDR1 and CDR2 sequences are SGHTS and YDEGEE. CDR3 residues: CASSLDGNTGELFF. The CDR3 nucleotides read TGTGCCAGCAGCTTGGACGGGAACACCGGGGAGCTGTTTTTT. The full variable domain, rest sourced from reference TRBV5-8 and TRBJ2-2, is EAGVTQSPTHLIKTRGQQATLRCSPISGHTSVYWYQQALGLGLQFLLWYDEGEERNRGNFPPRFSGRQFPNYSSELNVNALELEDSALYLCASSLDGNTGELFFGEGSRLTVL.

This chain connects TRBV18 to TRBJ2-7; D gene unclear. Germline loops: CDR1 KGHSH, CDR2 LQKENI. Trimming shortened V by 3 bases and J by 4 bases, and 10 bases separated the two germline ends. This CDR3 region has 13 residues. The CDR3: CASSPGIAYEQYF. Written as DNA, the CDR3 is TGTGCCAGCTCACCCGGAATAGCTTACGAGCAGTACTTC.

This chain links TRBV30 with TRBJ1-4, with D perhaps TRBD1 (5 bases). Trimming shortened V by 3 bases and J by 1 base, and 9 bases separated the two germline ends. CDR1 is GTSNPN, CDR2 SVGIG, per germline (reference sequence). The CDR3 spans 14 residues. The CDR3 DNA follows: TGTGCCTGGAGGTCCAGGGTAACTAATGAAAAACTGTTTTTT. Protein product: CAWRSRVTNEKLFF. Looking up the rest from reference TRBV30 and TRBJ1-4 gives the full variable domain: SQTIHQWPATLVQPVGSPLSLECTVEGTSNPNLYWYRQAAGRGLQLLFYSVGIGQISSEVPQNLSASRPQDRQFILSSKKLLLSDSGFYLCAWRSRVTNEKLFFGSGTQLSVL.

This chain uses TRBV5-1 with TRBJ2-1, with TRBD1 as a possible D gene (6 bases). Germline lookup yields CDR1 SGHRS and CDR2 YFSETQ. The CDR3 loop spans 13 amino acids. With 5 bases removed from V and 2 bases from J, the gap between germline ends came to 8 bases. The CDR3, as DNA: TGCGCCAGCAGGACAGGACCCTACAATGAGCAGTTCTTC. Its protein product is CASRTGPYNEQFF.

The chain combines TRBV15 with TRBJ1-4; D gene unclear. CDR1 LNHNV and CDR2 YYDKDF come from the germline V gene (reference sequence). Trimming stripped 0 bases from V and 8 bases from J, with 7 bases between. The CDR3 contains 13 residues. CDR3 in DNA: TGTGCCACCAGCAGAGAAAGCCACGAAAAACTGTTTTTT. This encodes CATSRESHEKLFF.

J is TRBJ2-2 and V is TRBV11-3, with D uncertain. Trimming stripped 4 bases from V and 0 bases from J, with 6 bases between. This CDR3 region has 14 residues. The germline CDR1 and CDR2 sequences are SGHNT and YENEEA. This CDR3 reads CASSSQTNTGELFF. For the CDR3, the DNA is TGTGCCAGCAGCTCCCAAACGAACACCGGGGAGCTGTTTTTT.

The chain recombines TRBV6-4 with TRBJ2-2, with D unresolved. CDR1 and CDR2 (germline): MRHNA, SNTAGT. The CDR3 covers 16 residues. Trimming removed 3 bases from V and 1 base from J, with 12 bases in between. For the CDR3, the DNA is TGTGCCAGCAGTGAATCGGCAGGAATGAACACCGGGGAGCTGTTTTTT. This translates into CASSESAGMNTGELFF.

This clone was detected a few times. The J gene is TRBJ2-3, the V gene TRBV11-2; TRBD2 matches at 7 bases. With V trimmed by 5 bases and J by 0 bases, 8 bases remained unmatched. Germline CDR1 reads SGHAT; CDR2 reads FQNNGV. This CDR3 has 16 amino acids. The CDR3 nucleotides are TGTGCCAGCAGCGTCTCCGGACTAGGAAGCACAGATACGCAGTATTTT. Translated: CASSVSGLGSTDTQYF. Looking up the rest from reference TRBV11-2 and TRBJ2-3 gives the full variable domain: EAGVAQSPRYKIIEKRQSVAFWCNPISGHATLYWYQQILGQGPKLLIQFQNNGVVDDSQLPKDRFSAERLKGVDSTLKIQPAKLEDSAVYLCASSVSGLGSTDTQYFGPGTRLTVL.

The sample holds one count of this clone. The rearrangement uses TRBV11-3 and TRBJ1-2; D ambiguous. Trimming took off 1 base at V and 8 bases at J, with 11 bases between the two ends. Germline V gene sequence: CDR1 SGHNT, CDR2 YENEEA. This CDR3 region has 13 residues. CDR3 coding DNA: TGTGCCAGCAGCTTAGGAGGGATATTGGGCTACACCTTC. Its protein product is CASSLGGILGYTF.

The CDR3 DNA is TGTGCCAGCAGCTCCGGGACTAGCGGCTACAATGAGCAGTTCTTC. This sequence encodes CASSSGTSGYNEQFF. The chain recombines TRBV11-2 with TRBJ2-1; the match to TRBD2 covers 11 bases. CDR1 and CDR2 (germline): SGHAT, FQNNGV. CDR3 length: 15 residues. V lost 4 bases and J lost 3; bases outside the gene matches: 2.

This chain connects TRBV2 to TRBJ2-6, with a tentative D call TRBD1 (6 bases). V lost 4 bases and J 0 bases, leaving 10 bases between the germline ends. In germline, CDR1 is SNHLY, CDR2 FYNNEI. This CDR3 comprises 16 residues. CDR3: CASSGQGRSGANVLTF. The DNA for the CDR3 is TGTGCCAGCAGTGGCCAGGGGCGCTCTGGGGCCAACGTCCTGACTTTC.

This clone was seen a single time. The genes are TRBV5-1 and TRBJ1-5; D gene ambiguous. CDR3 length: 15 residues. The germline gives CDR1 SGHRS, CDR2 YFSETQ. Deletions cut 1 base from V and 0 bases from J, with 8 bases between. The CDR3 DNA follows: TGCGCCAGCAGCTTGAAGGGTGGTAGCAATCAGCCCCAGCATTTT. This encodes CASSLKGGSNQPQHF.

The chain is built from TRBV28 and TRBJ1-5; 7 nucleotides align to TRBD1. V was pared by 4 bases and J by 3 bases, with 3 bases of the junction left unmatched. The CDR3 is made up of 14 amino acids. Germline CDR1 is MDHEN and CDR2 is SYDVKM. CDR3 protein: CASSWTGLNQPQHF. As DNA, the CDR3 is TGTGCCAGCAGTTGGACAGGACTCAATCAGCCCCAGCATTTT.

The genes are TRBV2 and TRBJ2-5, with 12 bases that match TRBD1. CDR1 and CDR2 from the germline V gene are SNHLY and FYNNEI. The trim removed 3 bases at V and 7 bases at J, leaving 3 bases unmatched. The CDR3 length is 14 residues. The CDR3 DNA reads TGTGCCAGCAGTGACTGGGGACAGGGGGCGACCCAGTACTTC. Translated: CASSDWGQGATQYF.

The J gene is TRBJ2-1, the V gene TRBV9, with D tentatively TRBD2 (6 bases). Trimming pared 4 bases from V and 0 bases from J, leaving 17 bases between. Germline CDR1 SGDLS, CDR2 YYNGEE. This CDR3 comprises 17 residues. The DNA for the CDR3 is TGTGCCAGCAGCCTCAGTCCAGGGACTTCCTCCTACAATGAGCAGTTCTTC. Amino acid sequence: CASSLSPGTSSYNEQFF.

This chain connects TRBV7-7 to TRBJ2-3; D not certain. CDR1 and CDR2 (germline): SSHAT, FNYEAQ (reference sequence). CDR3 length: 14 amino acids. V was pared by 5 bases and J by 2 bases, with 11 bases between. This CDR3 is CASSLSIDTDTQYF. CDR3 DNA sequence: TGTGCCAGCAGCCTCTCGATCGACACAGATACGCAGTATTTT.

The V gene is TRBV27, the J gene TRBJ1-5; D gene unclear. Germline V gene data show CDR1 as MNHEY and CDR2 as SMNVEV (reference sequence). The CDR3 runs to 14 residues. V lost 10 bases to trimming and J lost 4 bases, with 17 bases between them. The CDR3 loop reads CATSPRSANQPQHF. CDR3 DNA: TGTGCCACCTCACCCCGGTCAGCTAATCAGCCCCAGCATTTT.

This chain links TRBV9 with TRBJ2-2; 7 bases line up with TRBD2. After removal of 4 bases from V and 3 bases from J, the junction contained 9 bases not matched to a gene. This CDR3 is 16 amino acids long. CDR1 and CDR2 from the germline V gene are SGDLS and YYNGEE. CDR3 sequence: CASSPRGSGYTGELFF. The CDR3 DNA reads as TGTGCCAGCAGCCCACGTGGTAGCGGGTACACCGGGGAGCTGTTTTTT. The complete variable domain, with remaining parts taken from reference TRBV9 and TRBJ2-2, reads DSGVTQTPKHLITATGQRVTLRCSPRSGDLSVYWYQQSLDQGLQFLIQYYNGEERAKGNILERFSAQQFPDLHSELNLSSLELGDSALYFCASSPRGSGYTGELFFGEGSRLTVL.

The rearrangement joins TRBV5-1 to TRBJ2-7; 13 bases map to TRBD2. V lost 1 base to trimming and J lost 0 bases; unmatched junction nucleotides: 7. Germline V gene data show CDR1 as SGHRS and CDR2 as YFSETQ. This CDR3 is built from 18 residues. The CDR3 nucleotides are TGCGCCAGCAGCTTGAGAACTAGCGGGGGGGCCGACTCCTACGAGCAGTACTTC. Amino acid sequence: CASSLRTSGGADSYEQYF.

The rearrangement links TRBV15 to TRBJ1-1, with D possibly being TRBD1 (6 bases). The ends were cut back, 2 bases at V and 2 bases at J, with 15 bases in the middle. Germline assignment: CDR1 LNHNV and CDR2 YYDKDF (reference sequence). CDR3 length equals 16 residues. Written as DNA, the CDR3 is TGTGCCACCAGCAGAATTAGCGGCAGGGGTAACACTGAAGCTTTCTTT. Protein sequence: CATSRISGRGNTEAFF.

The gene calls are TRBV25-1 and TRBJ2-3; D may correspond to TRBD1 or TRBD2 (5 bases each). V lost 7 bases and J 0 bases, leaving 14 bases between the germline ends. The CDR3 is 15 residues long. The germline gives CDR1 MGHDK, CDR2 SYGVNS. The CDR3 bases are TGTGCCAGCAATCCCTCCGGGACCAGCACAGATACGCAGTATTTT. This sequence encodes CASNPSGTSTDTQYF.

This chain connects TRBV5-4 to TRBJ1-1; D call uncertain. Trimming left V 0 bases short and J 5 bases short, with 8 bases between. Looked up from germline, CDR1 is SGHNT and CDR2 is YYREEE (reference sequence). The CDR3 runs to 13 residues. The CDR3 region is CASSLAGRTEAFF. DNA of the CDR3: TGTGCCAGCAGCTTGGCTGGGAGGACTGAAGCTTTCTTT.

V gene TRBV5-4 combines with J gene TRBJ2-1; TRBD1 agrees at 8 bases. CDR3 size: 16 residues. In germline, CDR1 is SGHNT, CDR2 YYREEE (reference sequence). Trimming at V came to 0 bases and at J to 6 bases, leaving 8 bases not matched to a gene. The CDR3 region is CASSLGGQGAVNEQFF. In DNA, the CDR3 is TGTGCCAGCAGCTTGGGTGGGCAGGGGGCGGTCAATGAGCAGTTCTTC. The whole variable domain, filled in from reference TRBV5-4 and TRBJ2-1, reads ETGVTQSPTHLIKTRGQQVTLRCSSQSGHNTVSWYQQALGQGPQFIFQYYREEENGRGNFPPRFSGLQFPNYSSELNVNALELDDSALYLCASSLGGQGAVNEQFFGPGTRLTVL.

This clone appeared a few times. The chain employs TRBV20-1 and TRBJ1-5; tentatively, D is TRBD1 (6 bases). Trimming pared 7 bases from V and 7 bases from J, leaving 11 bases between. The CDR3 sequence is 11 residues long. CDR1 DFQATT and CDR2 SNEGSKA come from the germline V gene (reference sequence). CDR3 residues: CSVQGLQPQHF. The CDR3 nucleotides are TGCAGTGTTCAGGGGTTACAGCCCCAGCATTTT.

This rearrangement joins TRBV9 to TRBJ2-6; 7 bases are shared with TRBD1. This CDR3 has 19 amino acids. CDR1 is SGDLS and CDR2 is YYNGEE in the germline V gene. V gave up 0 bases and J gave up 2 bases; unmatched junction bases: 11. The CDR3 nucleotides read TGTGCCAGCAGCGTAGCTAAAGACAGGGCAAACCCTGGGGCCAACGTCCTGACTTTC. Translation: CASSVAKDRANPGANVLTF.

This chain uses TRBV6-6 with TRBJ2-7; 8 positions match TRBD1. Germline V CDR1 and CDR2: MNHNY, SVGAGI (reference sequence). V shed 10 bases, J shed 1 base, and the junction held 9 bases outside the gene matches. The CDR3 has 14 residues. The CDR3 loop is CATRKGDRSYEQYF. CDR3 DNA: TGTGCCACTCGGAAGGGGGACAGGTCCTACGAGCAGTACTTC.